A single sample is the source of the 6 T cell receptor beta chains below, sequenced in a study of T-cell reconstitution after alpha-beta-depleted transplantation in children. Unique molecular identifiers were used in preparing the TCRbeta library. MiXCR was run by TCRdb on the PCR reads, yielding one entry per CDR3 protein. The sample consists of roughly 340,000 distinct CDR3 sequences, about a sixth of them appearing once. Sequencing used PBMCs, mostly from graft donor cells, obtained 360 days after TCRalphabeta/CD19-depleted stem cell transplant. The receptors were gathered from a male patient aged 2 to 10 who had a stem cell transplant for acute lymphoblastic leukemia, so the T cells may come from the graft donor.

This chain connects TRBV7-9 to TRBJ2-5, with 10 positions matching TRBD1. The length of the CDR3 is 15 residues. Germline CDR1 is SEHNR and CDR2 is FQNEAQ (reference sequence). V shed 2 bases, J shed 3 bases, and the junction held 3 bases outside the gene matches. This CDR3 reads CASSLRDRGKETQYF. Here the CDR3 DNA reads TGTGCCAGCAGCTTACGGGACAGGGGTAAAGAGACCCAGTACTTC.

This clonotype has a count of ten or more. The chain joins TRBV4-3 to TRBJ1-4; 9 nucleotides line up with TRBD1. CDR1 and CDR2 from the germline V gene are LGHNA and YSLEER. Unmatched junction bases numbered 16, after V lost 3 bases and J lost 8 bases. The length of the CDR3 is 18 residues. In DNA, the CDR3 is TGCGCCAGCAGCCAGACCATATCCGGGGACAGGGTGGAAGAAAAACTGTTTTTT. It encodes CASSQTISGDRVEEKLFF.

This rearrangement joins TRBV7-9 to TRBJ2-1; D is unresolved. CDR3 length equals 11 residues. Germline lookup yields CDR1 SEHNR and CDR2 FQNEAQ (reference sequence). Deletions cut 5 bases from V and 12 bases from J, with 11 bases between. CDR3: CASSAARLQFF. For the CDR3, the DNA is TGTGCCAGCAGCGCAGCGCGTCTGCAGTTCTTC.

This clonotype was detected a few times. CDR3 coding DNA: TGCAGTGCTAGGACTAGCGACTCCTACGAGCAGTACTTC. This codes for CSARTSDSYEQYF. The V call is TRBV20-1, the J call TRBJ2-7; 8 nucleotides match TRBD2. This CDR3 comprises 13 residues. Germline V lookup: CDR1 DFQATT, CDR2 SNEGSKA (reference sequence). V shed 3 bases and J 0 bases; nucleotides not matched to a gene: 1.

This clonotype was picked up a small number of times. The chain is built from TRBV6-2 or TRBV6-3 and TRBJ2-1; D unclear. The V gene's germline CDR1 is MNHEY and CDR2 SVGEGT. Trimming took 5 bases from V and 1 from J, leaving 12 bases between them. This CDR3 region has 15 residues. The CDR3 nucleotides are TGTGCCAGCAGTACGGCCAGCTGGTCCTACAATGAGCAGTTCTTC. Its protein is CASSTASWSYNEQFF.

The chain combines TRBV20-1 with TRBJ2-2, with D possibly TRBD2 on 5 matching bases. Germline V gene lookup returns CDR1 DFQATT and CDR2 SNEGSKA (reference sequence). Between the trimmed V and J ends, which lost 7 bases and 0 bases, there was a span of 12 bases. The CDR3 length is 14 residues. The CDR3 sequence: CSVPTLANTGELFF. The CDR3 region has the DNA TGCAGTGTCCCGACACTAGCGAACACCGGGGAGCTGTTTTTT.